This T cell receptor beta chain was captured in a study of early T cells in non-severe SARS-CoV-2 infection. Study-wide background: Bulk RNA isolated from unsorted whole blood underwent sequencing; chains were not paired. Study-level results: VDJdb-based annotation leaned toward anti-spike CD8 responses and missed private and CD4 specificities.

Germline V CDR1 and CDR2: DFQATT, SNEGSKA (reference sequence). V lost 6 bases, J lost 7 bases, and 9 bases stayed unmatched. The CDR3 sequence is 14 residues long. Separate cDNA molecules each had unique molecular identifiers attached to them. A single record per CDR3 protein comes from TCRdb applying MiXCR to the 5' RACE reads. The sample yields around 53,000 distinct CDR3 sequences, approximately 12% seen once. A remark on this clonotype: Its antigen remains unidentified.

This receptor was identified in an adult who was a healthcare worker with PCR-confirmed SARS-CoV-2 infection or an uninfected control (not recorded which). The chain uses TRBV20-1 and TRBJ2-2; TRBD2 agrees at 9 bases. The sample consisted of whole blood, taken at baseline. CDR3 region: CSAKKREDSGELFF. The CDR3 coding sequence is TGCAGTGCGAAAAAGCGGGAGGATAGCGGGGAGCTGTTTTTT.